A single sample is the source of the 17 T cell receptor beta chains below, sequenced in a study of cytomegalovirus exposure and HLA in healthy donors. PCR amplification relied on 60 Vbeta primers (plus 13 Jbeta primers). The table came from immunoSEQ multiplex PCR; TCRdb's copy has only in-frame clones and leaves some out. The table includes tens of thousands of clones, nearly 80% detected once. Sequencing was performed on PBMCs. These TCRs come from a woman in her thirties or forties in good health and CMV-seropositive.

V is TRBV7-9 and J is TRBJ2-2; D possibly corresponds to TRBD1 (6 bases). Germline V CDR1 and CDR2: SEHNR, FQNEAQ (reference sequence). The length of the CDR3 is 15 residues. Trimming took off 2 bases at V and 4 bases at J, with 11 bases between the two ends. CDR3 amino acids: CASSLQGPGTGELFF. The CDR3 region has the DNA TGTGCCAGCAGCTTACAGGGGCCCGGCACCGGGGAGCTGTTTTTT.

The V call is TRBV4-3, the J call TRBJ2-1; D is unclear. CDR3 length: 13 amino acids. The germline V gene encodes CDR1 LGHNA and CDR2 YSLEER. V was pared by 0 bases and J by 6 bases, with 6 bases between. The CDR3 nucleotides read TGCGCCAGCAGCCAAGATTCGTTCAATGAGCAGTTCTTC. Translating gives CASSQDSFNEQFF.

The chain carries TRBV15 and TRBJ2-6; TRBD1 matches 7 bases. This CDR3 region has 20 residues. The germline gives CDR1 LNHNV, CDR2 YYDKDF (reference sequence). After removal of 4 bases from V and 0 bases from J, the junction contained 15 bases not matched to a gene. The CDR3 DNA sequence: TGTGCCACCAGCATACCCGAGACCGGGACAGATTACTCTGGGGCCAACGTCCTGACTTTC. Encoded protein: CATSIPETGTDYSGANVLTF.

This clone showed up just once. CDR3 DNA sequence: TGTGCCAGCAGTTCCCGGACTAGCGGGGCCAATGGTGAGCAGTTCTTC. It is translated as CASSSRTSGANGEQFF. The chain links TRBV27 to TRBJ2-1, with 12 bases lining up with TRBD2. Trimming cost V 4 bases and J 9 bases; bases outside gene matches: 10. Germline V gives CDR1 MNHEY, CDR2 SMNVEV (reference sequence). This CDR3 comprises 16 residues.

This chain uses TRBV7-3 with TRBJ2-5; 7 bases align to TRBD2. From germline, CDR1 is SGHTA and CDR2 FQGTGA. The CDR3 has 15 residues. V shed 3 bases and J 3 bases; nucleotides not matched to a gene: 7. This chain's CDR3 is CASSFQRDREETQYF. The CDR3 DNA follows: TGTGCCAGCAGCTTCCAGCGGGACCGCGAAGAGACCCAGTACTTC.

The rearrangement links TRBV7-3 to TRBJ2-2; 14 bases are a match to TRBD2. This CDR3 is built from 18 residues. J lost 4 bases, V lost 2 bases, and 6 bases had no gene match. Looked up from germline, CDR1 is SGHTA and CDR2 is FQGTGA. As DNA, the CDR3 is TGTGCCAGCAGCTTATCTCCGGGACTAGCGGGAGTCACCGGGGAGCTGTTTTTT. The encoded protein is CASSLSPGLAGVTGELFF.

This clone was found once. The CDR3 loop reads CASSLGQMNTGELFF. DNA of the CDR3: TGTGCCAGCAGCTTAGGACAGATGAACACCGGGGAGCTGTTTTTT. The gene calls are TRBV5-6 and TRBJ2-2; D possibly corresponds to TRBD1 (6 bases). This CDR3 contains 15 residues. Germline CDR1 is SGHDT and CDR2 is YYEEEE. V was pared by 2 bases and J by 1 base, with 9 bases between.

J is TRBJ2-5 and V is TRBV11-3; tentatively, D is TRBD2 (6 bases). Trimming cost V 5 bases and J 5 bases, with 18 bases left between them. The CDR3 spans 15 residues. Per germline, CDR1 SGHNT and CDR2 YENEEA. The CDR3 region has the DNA TGTGCCAGCAGCACAGCGGGTGGGATGGCGGAGACCCAGTACTTC. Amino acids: CASSTAGGMAETQYF.

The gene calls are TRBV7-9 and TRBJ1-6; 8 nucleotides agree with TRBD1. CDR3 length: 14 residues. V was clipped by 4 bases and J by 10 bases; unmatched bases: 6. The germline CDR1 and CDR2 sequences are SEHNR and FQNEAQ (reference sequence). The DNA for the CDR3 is TGTGCCAGCAGCTCCGGACAGGGCTCCTCACCCCTCCACTTT. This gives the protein CASSSGQGSSPLHF.

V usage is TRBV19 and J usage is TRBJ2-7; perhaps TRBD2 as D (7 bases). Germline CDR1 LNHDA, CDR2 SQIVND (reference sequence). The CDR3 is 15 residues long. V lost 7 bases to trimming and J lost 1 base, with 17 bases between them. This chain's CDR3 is CASTPTAGASYEQYF. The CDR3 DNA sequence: TGTGCCAGTACCCCTACGGCGGGGGCTTCCTACGAGCAGTACTTC.

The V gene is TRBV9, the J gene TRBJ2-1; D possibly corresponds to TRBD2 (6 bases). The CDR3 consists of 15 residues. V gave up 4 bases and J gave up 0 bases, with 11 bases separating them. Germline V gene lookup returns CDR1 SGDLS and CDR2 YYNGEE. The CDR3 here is CASSTRGSSYNEQFF. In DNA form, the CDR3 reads TGTGCCAGCAGCACCCGGGGGAGCTCCTACAATGAGCAGTTCTTC.

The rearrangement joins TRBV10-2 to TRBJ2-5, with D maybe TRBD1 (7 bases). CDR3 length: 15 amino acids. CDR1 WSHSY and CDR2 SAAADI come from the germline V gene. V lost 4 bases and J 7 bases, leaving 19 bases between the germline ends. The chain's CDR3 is CASSGRGLQGGTQYF. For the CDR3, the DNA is TGCGCCAGCAGTGGCAGGGGACTTCAGGGGGGGACCCAGTACTTC.

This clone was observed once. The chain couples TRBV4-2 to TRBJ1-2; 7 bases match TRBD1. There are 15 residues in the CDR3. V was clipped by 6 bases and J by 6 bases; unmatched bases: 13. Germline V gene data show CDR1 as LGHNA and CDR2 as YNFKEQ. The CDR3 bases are TGTGCCAGCAGTCCAATCATACAGGGGTCTGATGGCTACACCTTC. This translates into CASSPIIQGSDGYTF.

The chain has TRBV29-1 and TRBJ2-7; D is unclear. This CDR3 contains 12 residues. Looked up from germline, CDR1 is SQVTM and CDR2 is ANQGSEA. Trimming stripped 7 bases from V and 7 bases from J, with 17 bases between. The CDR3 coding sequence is TGCAGCGCCGCTTCGGGTCCTGATGAGCAGTACTTC. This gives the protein CSAASGPDEQYF.

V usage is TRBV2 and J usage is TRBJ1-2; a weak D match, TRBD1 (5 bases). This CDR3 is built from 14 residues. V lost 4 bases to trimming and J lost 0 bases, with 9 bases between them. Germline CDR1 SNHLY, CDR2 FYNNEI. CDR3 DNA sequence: TGTGCCAGCAGTGCGGACACTGCTAACTATGGCTACACCTTC. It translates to CASSADTANYGYTF.

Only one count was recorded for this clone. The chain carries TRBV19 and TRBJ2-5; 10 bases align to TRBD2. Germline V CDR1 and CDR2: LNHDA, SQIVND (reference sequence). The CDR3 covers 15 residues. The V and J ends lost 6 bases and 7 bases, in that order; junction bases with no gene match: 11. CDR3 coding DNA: TGTGCCAGTAGCTCTTTGGGGGCTAGCGGGGGGACCCAGTACTTC. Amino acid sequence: CASSSLGASGGTQYF.

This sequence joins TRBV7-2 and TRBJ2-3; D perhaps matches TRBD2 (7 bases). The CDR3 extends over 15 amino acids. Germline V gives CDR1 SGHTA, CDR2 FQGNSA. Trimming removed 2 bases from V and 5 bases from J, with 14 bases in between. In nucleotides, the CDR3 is TGTGCCAGCAGCTTATCCTCGGGGGGCAGAGATACGCAGTATTTT. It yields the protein CASSLSSGGRDTQYF.